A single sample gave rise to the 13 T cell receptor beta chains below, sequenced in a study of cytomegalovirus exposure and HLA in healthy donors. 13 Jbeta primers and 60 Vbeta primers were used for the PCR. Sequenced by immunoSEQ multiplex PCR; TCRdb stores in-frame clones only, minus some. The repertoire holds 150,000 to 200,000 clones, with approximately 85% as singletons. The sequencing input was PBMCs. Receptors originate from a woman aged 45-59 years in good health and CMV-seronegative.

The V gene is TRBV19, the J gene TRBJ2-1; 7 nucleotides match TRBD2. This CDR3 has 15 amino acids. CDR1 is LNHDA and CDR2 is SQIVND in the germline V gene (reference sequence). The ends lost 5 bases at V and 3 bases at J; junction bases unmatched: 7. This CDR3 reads CASSWDRGSYNEQFF. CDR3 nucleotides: TGTGCCAGTAGTTGGGATCGCGGGAGCTACAATGAGCAGTTCTTC.

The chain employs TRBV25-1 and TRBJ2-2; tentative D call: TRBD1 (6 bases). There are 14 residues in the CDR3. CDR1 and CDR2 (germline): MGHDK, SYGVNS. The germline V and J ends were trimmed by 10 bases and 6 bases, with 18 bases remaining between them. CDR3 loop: CATTTQGSAGELFF. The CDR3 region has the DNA TGTGCCACCACAACCCAGGGGTCAGCCGGGGAGCTGTTTTTT.

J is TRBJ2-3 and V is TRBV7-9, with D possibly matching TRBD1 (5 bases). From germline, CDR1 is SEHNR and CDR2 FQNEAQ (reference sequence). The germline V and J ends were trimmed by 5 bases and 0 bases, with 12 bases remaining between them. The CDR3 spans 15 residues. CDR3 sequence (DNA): TGTGCCAGCAGCCAGGGCGACAGAAGCACAGATACGCAGTATTTT. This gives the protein CASSQGDRSTDTQYF.

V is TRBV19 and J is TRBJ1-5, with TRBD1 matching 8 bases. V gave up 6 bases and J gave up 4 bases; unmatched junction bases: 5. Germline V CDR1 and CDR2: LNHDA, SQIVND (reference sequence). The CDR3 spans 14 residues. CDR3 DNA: TGTGCCAGTAGGCTGACAGGGGCAAATCAGCCCCAGCATTTT. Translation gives CASRLTGANQPQHF.

This chain's CDR3 is CASSPWDRTNPFF. CDR3 nucleotides: TGTGCCAGCAGTCCATGGGACAGGACAAATCCGTTCTTC. The chain recombines TRBV28 with TRBJ2-1; 8 bases agree with TRBD1. Looked up from germline, CDR1 is MDHEN and CDR2 is SYDVKM. CDR3 length: 13 residues. Trimming removed 5 bases from V and 15 bases from J; junction bases left unmatched: 12. The full variable domain, completed using reference TRBV28 and TRBJ2-1, is DVKVTQSSRYLVKRTGEKVFLECVQDMDHENMFWYRQDPGLGLRLIYFSYDVKMKEKGDIPEGYSVSREKKERFSLILESASTNQTSMYLCASSPWDRTNPFFGPGTRLTVL.

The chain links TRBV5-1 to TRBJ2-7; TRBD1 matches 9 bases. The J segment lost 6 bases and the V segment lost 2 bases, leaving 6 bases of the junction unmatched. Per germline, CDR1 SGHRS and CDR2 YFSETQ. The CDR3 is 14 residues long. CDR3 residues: CASSFSGTGFEQYF. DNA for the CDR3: TGCGCCAGCAGCTTTTCCGGGACAGGGTTCGAGCAGTACTTC.

The CDR3 DNA is TGTGCCAGCAGTGACTTGGTAAGGGCGGGAGCCTACAATGAGCAGTTCTTC. Translation gives CASSDLVRAGAYNEQFF. The chain carries TRBV6-4 and TRBJ2-1; 7 nucleotides agree with TRBD2. The CDR3 sequence is 17 residues long. In germline, CDR1 is MRHNA, CDR2 SNTAGT. Trimming at V came to 1 base and at J to 2 bases, leaving 8 bases not matched to a gene.

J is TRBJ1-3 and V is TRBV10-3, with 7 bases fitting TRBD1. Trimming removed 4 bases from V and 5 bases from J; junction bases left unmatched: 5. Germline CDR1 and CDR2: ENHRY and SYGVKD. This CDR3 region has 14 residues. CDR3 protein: CAISGDRDRNTIYF. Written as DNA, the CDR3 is TGTGCCATCAGTGGAGACAGGGATAGAAACACCATATATTTT.

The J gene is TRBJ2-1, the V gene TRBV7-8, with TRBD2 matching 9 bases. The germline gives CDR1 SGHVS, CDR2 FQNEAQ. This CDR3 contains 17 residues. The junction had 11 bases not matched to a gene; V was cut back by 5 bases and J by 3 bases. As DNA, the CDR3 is TGTGCCAGCAGCCTTTCGGCGGGAGGGCCGATCTACAATGAGCAGTTCTTC. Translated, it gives CASSLSAGGPIYNEQFF. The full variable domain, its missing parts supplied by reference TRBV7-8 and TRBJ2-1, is GAGVSQSPRYKVAKRGQDVALRCDPISGHVSLFWYQQALGQGPEFLTYFQNEAQLDKSGLPSDRFFAERPEGSVSTLKIQRTQQEDSAVYLCASSLSAGGPIYNEQFFGPGTRLTVL.

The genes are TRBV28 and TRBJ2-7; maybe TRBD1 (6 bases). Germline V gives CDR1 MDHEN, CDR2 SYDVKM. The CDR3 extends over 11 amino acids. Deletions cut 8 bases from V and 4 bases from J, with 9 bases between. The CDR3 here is CASRTEYEQYF. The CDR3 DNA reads TGTGCCAGCCGGACAGAATACGAGCAGTACTTC.

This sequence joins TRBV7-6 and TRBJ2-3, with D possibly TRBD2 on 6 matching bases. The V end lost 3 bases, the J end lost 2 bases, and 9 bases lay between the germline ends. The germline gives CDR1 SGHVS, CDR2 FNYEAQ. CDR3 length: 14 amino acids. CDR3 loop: CASSLTRFTDTQYF. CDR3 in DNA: TGTGCCAGCAGCTTGACTAGATTCACAGATACGCAGTATTTT.

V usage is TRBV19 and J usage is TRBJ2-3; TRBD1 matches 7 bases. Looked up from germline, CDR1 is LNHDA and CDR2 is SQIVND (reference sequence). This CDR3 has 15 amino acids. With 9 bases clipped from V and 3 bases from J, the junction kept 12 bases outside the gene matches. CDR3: CASATTGSRTDTQYF. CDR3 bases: TGTGCCAGCGCCACGACAGGGAGTAGAACAGATACGCAGTATTTT.

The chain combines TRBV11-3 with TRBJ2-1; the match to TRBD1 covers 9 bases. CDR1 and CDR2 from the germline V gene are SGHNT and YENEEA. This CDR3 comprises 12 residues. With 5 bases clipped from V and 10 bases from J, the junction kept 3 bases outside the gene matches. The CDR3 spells CASSAGTGEQFF. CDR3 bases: TGTGCCAGCAGCGCCGGGACAGGGGAGCAGTTCTTC.